A single sample is the source of the 7 T cell receptor beta chains below, sequenced in a study of blood T cell repertoires in COVID-19. Libraries were prepared by immunoSEQ multiplex PCR; TCRdb keeps only in-frame clonotypes and omits some of them. Among about 340,000 clones listed, roughly 90% were seen once. Sequencing used peripheral blood. The receptors derive from a woman aged 60-75 years with COVID-19, enrolled during active disease.

The J gene is TRBJ2-1, the V gene TRBV25-1; D might be TRBD2 (7 bases). The CDR3 is 15 residues long. Germline V gene lookup returns CDR1 MGHDK and CDR2 SYGVNS. Between the trimmed V and J ends, which lost 7 bases and 7 bases, there was a span of 20 bases. The CDR3 nucleotides are TGTGCCAGCACTTACGGGGGGCAGGTAAGGAATGAGCAGTTCTTC. Its protein product is CASTYGGQVRNEQFF.

The chain joins TRBV5-6 to TRBJ2-1; D is perhaps TRBD2 (6 bases). Trimming removed 4 bases at V and 1 base at J, with 9 bases between. CDR3 length: 14 residues. CDR1 SGHDT and CDR2 YYEEEE come from the germline V gene. CDR3 loop: CASSVSGSYNEQFF. The CDR3 nucleotides read TGTGCCAGCAGCGTTAGCGGTTCCTACAATGAGCAGTTCTTC.

This clone was seen a handful of times. The genes are TRBV3-1 (or the pseudogene TRBV3-2) and TRBJ2-5; 12 bases agree with TRBD2. CDR1 and CDR2 from the germline V gene are LGHDT and YNNKEL (reference sequence). J lost 5 bases, V lost 1 base, and 14 bases had no gene match. This CDR3 contains 19 residues. The chain's CDR3 is CASSQVTPTRLAGGETQYF. CDR3 nucleotides: TGTGCCAGCAGCCAAGTAACCCCCACTCGGCTAGCGGGGGGGGAGACCCAGTACTTC.

The chain combines TRBV6-6 with TRBJ2-5; tentative D call: TRBD1 (5 bases). Trimming took off 7 bases at V and 4 bases at J, with 16 bases between the two ends. The germline gives CDR1 MNHNY, CDR2 SVGAGI (reference sequence). This CDR3 comprises 14 residues. In DNA, the CDR3 is TGTGCCAGCACCCGAAGGACAATCAGAGAGACCCAGTACTTC. Translation: CASTRRTIRETQYF.

The chain couples TRBV7-6 to TRBJ2-7; D possibly corresponds to TRBD2 (6 bases). The CDR3 has 15 amino acids. CDR1 is SGHVS, CDR2 FNYEAQ, per germline. Trimming stripped 6 bases from V and 1 base from J, with 16 bases between. The CDR3 sequence: CASSPEGTYSYEQYF. In DNA form, the CDR3 reads TGTGCCAGCAGTCCCGAAGGGACTTATTCCTACGAGCAGTACTTC.

The chain has TRBV14 and TRBJ2-1, with unresolved D. Germline values: CDR1 SGHDN, CDR2 FVKESK. The CDR3 length is 14 residues. V lost 1 base and J 5 bases, leaving 9 bases between the germline ends. The CDR3 DNA is TGTGCCAGCAGCCAAGTCACTGCAAACAATGAGCAGTTCTTC. It translates to CASSQVTANNEQFF.

This chain joins TRBV5-1 and TRBJ2-3; 13 bases agree with TRBD2. The CDR3 consists of 17 residues. The germline CDR1 and CDR2 sequences are SGHRS and YFSETQ. The junction had 6 bases not matched to a gene; V was cut back by 4 bases and J by 1 base. Here the CDR3 reads CASSKTGTSGGTDTQYF. CDR3 nucleotide sequence: TGCGCCAGCAGCAAAACCGGGACTAGCGGGGGCACAGATACGCAGTATTTT.